This T cell receptor (beta chain) was identified in a study of beta chain features in type 1 diabetes. The study reverse transcribed the entire isolated RNA, so it sequenced expressed TCRB transcripts. The data were produced by immunoSEQ multiplex PCR, yet TCRdb's version contains in-frame clones alone and is incomplete. The sample contains around 340,000 clones, around 20% of which appear only once. The TCR was taken from a woman aged 18-30 years in good health. Sample: naive CD4+ T cells from blood.

In DNA, the CDR3 is TGTGCCTGGAGCCCGGGACAGGGGGTAAACACCATATATTTT. As protein: CAWSPGQGVNTIYF. The chain is built from TRBV30 and TRBJ1-3; TRBD1 matches 11 bases. CDR3 length: 14 amino acids. Germline V gene data show CDR1 as GTSNPN and CDR2 as SVGIG (reference sequence). V trimming: 3 bases; J trimming: 6 bases; junction bases outside the gene matches: 4.